What follows are 22 T cell receptor beta chains derived from one specimen sequenced in a study of regulatory T cells in long-lasting Graves disease. TCR beta libraries were built with iRepertoire HTBI primers and Arm-PCR of CDR3 regions. Each CDR3 protein gets one entry after TCRdb re-called the multiplex PCR reads with MiXCR. The table has about 380,000 distinct CDR3 sequences, around 15% seen once. The time point was: newly diagnosed GD, antithyroid drugs for less than 3 months. Extracted PBMC RNA gave rise to the TCR library. This specimen was peripheral blood mononuclear cells (PBMCs), taken at new diagnosis, from a patient treated with antithyroid drugs. These receptors originate from a female donor with Graves disease.

This clonotype was detected ten times or more. The chain employs TRBV27 and TRBJ2-5, with D uncertain. From germline, CDR1 is MNHEY and CDR2 SMNVEV (reference sequence). Trimming cost V 0 bases and J 4 bases, with 12 bases left between them. This CDR3 comprises 15 residues. The CDR3 DNA sequence: TGTGCCAGCAGTTTATCGCCTCTCCATTTAGAGACCCAGTACTTC. Protein product: CASSLSPLHLETQYF.

This clonotype has a count of ten or more. The chain combines TRBV6-1 with TRBJ2-1; D may be TRBD1 (6 bases). Germline V gene data show CDR1 as MNHNS and CDR2 as SASEGT. This CDR3 comprises 13 residues. Trimming took off 7 bases at V and 7 bases at J, with 14 bases between the two ends. The CDR3 region is CASTQGLANEQFF. The CDR3 DNA follows: TGTGCCAGCACCCAGGGGTTGGCAAATGAGCAGTTCTTC.

This clonotype was found many times. The chain couples TRBV12-3 or TRBV12-4 to TRBJ2-2; D might be TRBD1 or TRBD2, each matching 5 bases. CDR3 length equals 15 residues. V was shortened by 6 bases and J by 4 bases, with 15 bases between the two germline ends. The CDR3 region is CASRPDGAPTGELFF. Here the CDR3 DNA reads TGTGCCAGCAGGCCTGACGGGGCCCCCACCGGGGAGCTGTTTTTT.

This clonotype was detected a few times. The chain recombines TRBV5-1 with TRBJ2-3; D gene ambiguous. The CDR3 is made up of 13 amino acids. Germline V gene sequence: CDR1 SGHRS, CDR2 YFSETQ. Trimming left V 4 bases short and J 2 bases short, with 8 bases between. The CDR3 sequence: CASSHPYTDTQYF. The CDR3 bases are TGCGCCAGCAGCCACCCCTACACAGATACGCAGTATTTT.

This clonotype came up many times. The chain uses TRBV11-2 and TRBJ2-7; D is possibly TRBD1 or TRBD2 (6 bases each). V lost 8 bases to trimming and J lost 2 bases, with 22 bases between them. This CDR3 contains 16 residues. CDR1 is SGHAT and CDR2 is FQNNGV in the germline V gene. This chain's CDR3 is CASGGELRGRAYEQYF. CDR3 sequence (DNA): TGTGCCAGCGGAGGGGAACTCAGGGGTAGAGCCTACGAGCAGTACTTC. Based on the CDR3 plus reference TRBV11-2 and TRBJ2-7, the full variable domain is EAGVAQSPRYKIIEKRQSVAFWCNPISGHATLYWYQQILGQGPKLLIQFQNNGVVDDSQLPKDRFSAERLKGVDSTLKIQPAKLEDSAVYLCASGGELRGRAYEQYFGPGTRLTVT.

This clonotype has a count of ten or more. The gene calls are TRBV5-1 and TRBJ2-2; D possibly corresponds to TRBD2 (5 bases). CDR1 SGHRS and CDR2 YFSETQ come from the germline V gene. Between the trimmed V and J ends, which lost 4 bases and 1 base, there was a span of 11 bases. The CDR3 totals 15 residues. The CDR3 loop reads CASSKNEGNTGELFF. The CDR3 DNA reads as TGCGCCAGCAGCAAAAATGAGGGGAACACCGGGGAGCTGTTTTTT. Variable domain in full (rest from reference TRBV5-1 and TRBJ2-2): KAGVTQTPRYLIKTRGQQVTLSCSPISGHRSVSWYQQTPGQGLQFLFEYFSETQRNKGNFPGRFSGRQFSNSRSEMNVSTLELGDSALYLCASSKNEGNTGELFFGEGSRLTVL.

This clonotype was seen at least ten times. V usage is TRBV3-1 and J usage is TRBJ2-5; D gene ambiguous. The CDR3 totals 14 residues. Per germline, CDR1 LGHDT and CDR2 YNNKEL (reference sequence). The V end was cut by 4 bases, the J end by 3 bases, with 12 bases between. The CDR3 bases are TGTGCCAGCAGCCCCTTCCAGATTGAAGAGACCCAGTACTTC. The encoded protein is CASSPFQIEETQYF.

The table lists this clonotype with many counts. The rearrangement links TRBV5-6 to TRBJ2-3, with 7 nucleotides matching TRBD2. J gave up 2 bases and V 2 bases, and 8 bases lay outside the gene matches. This CDR3 region has 16 residues. Germline CDR1 SGHDT, CDR2 YYEEEE. CDR3 in DNA: TGTGCCAGCAGCTTTATCGGCGGGGGTGTCACAGATACGCAGTATTTT. This codes for CASSFIGGGVTDTQYF.

This clonotype occurred many times. Germline is not matched at one junction end, which may reflect a read error. The J gene is TRBJ1-1, the V gene TRBV6-2 or TRBV6-3; D is unclear. CDR3 length: 15 amino acids. Per germline, CDR1 MNHEY and CDR2 SVGEGT. CDR3 residues: CASSFISRVKTEAFF. The CDR3 DNA reads as TGTGCCAGCAGTTTCATCAGCCGTGTGAAGACTGAAGCTTTCTTT.

J is TRBJ2-7 and V is TRBV11-3; TRBD1 matches at 9 bases. After removal of 0 bases from V and 4 bases from J, the junction contained 13 bases not matched to a gene. There are 18 residues in the CDR3. Germline V gene data show CDR1 as SGHNT and CDR2 as YENEEA. For the CDR3, the DNA is TGTGCCAGCAGCTTAGACCCCAGGACGGACAGGGGTCTGTACGAGCAGTACTTC. This gives the protein CASSLDPRTDRGLYEQYF.

This clonotype was seen many times. DNA for the CDR3: TGCAGTGCTAGTTACGGGTATAGCAATCAGCCCCAGCATTTT. It is translated as CSASYGYSNQPQHF. This chain uses TRBV20-1 with TRBJ1-5; no firm D call. The CDR3 is 14 residues long. From germline, CDR1 is DFQATT and CDR2 SNEGSKA (reference sequence). V shed 3 bases and J shed 0 bases, with 9 bases lying between them.

This clonotype has at least ten counts. This chain links TRBV9 with TRBJ1-2; D gene uncertain. The germline V and J ends were trimmed by 6 bases and 5 bases, with 8 bases remaining between them. CDR1 and CDR2 from the germline V gene are SGDLS and YYNGEE. CDR3 length: 11 amino acids. The CDR3 here is CASISQYGYTF. CDR3 in DNA: TGTGCCAGCATTTCTCAGTATGGCTACACCTTC. Filled out from reference TRBV9 and TRBJ1-2, the complete variable domain reads DSGVTQTPKHLITATGQRVTLRCSPRSGDLSVYWYQQSLDQGLQFLIQYYNGEERAKGNILERFSAQQFPDLHSELNLSSLELGDSALYFCASISQYGYTFGSGTRLTVV.

This clonotype was picked up many times. The rearrangement joins TRBV20-1 to TRBJ2-1, with D uncertain. The V gene lost 5 bases and the J gene lost 7 bases, with 12 bases spanning the gap. The length of the CDR3 is 12 residues. From germline, CDR1 is DFQATT and CDR2 SNEGSKA (reference sequence). Here the CDR3 reads CSAAGGRNEQFF. The CDR3 region has the DNA TGCAGTGCTGCTGGTGGGCGAAATGAGCAGTTCTTC.

The J gene is TRBJ2-3, the V gene TRBV13; TRBD2 aligns across 8 bases. Germline V gene sequence: CDR1 PRHDT, CDR2 FYEKMQ (reference sequence). Unmatched junction bases numbered 12, after V lost 5 bases and J lost 2 bases. The CDR3 is 17 residues long. CDR3 residues: CASSVNPGGRFTDTQYF. The CDR3 DNA is TGTGCCAGCAGCGTAAACCCCGGCGGGAGGTTCACAGATACGCAGTATTTT.

This clonotype has a handful of counts. The chain uses TRBV12-5 and TRBJ1-6; TRBD1 matches 9 bases. This CDR3 is built from 16 residues. The trim removed 2 bases at V and 7 bases at J, leaving 6 bases unmatched. The germline V gene encodes CDR1 LGHNT and CDR2 FRNRAP. In DNA form, the CDR3 reads TGTGCTAGTGGTTTGTACTACGGACAGGGGAATTCACCCCTCCACTTT. Amino acids: CASGLYYGQGNSPLHF.

Ten or more counts support this clonotype. This chain connects TRBV7-9 to TRBJ1-2; TRBD1 aligns across 9 bases. Germline values: CDR1 SEHNR, CDR2 FQNEAQ (reference sequence). Trimming at V came to 6 bases and at J to 0 bases, leaving 8 bases not matched to a gene. The CDR3 extends over 16 amino acids. The CDR3 spells CASSRGQGIANYGYTF. The CDR3, as DNA: TGTGCCAGCAGTCGGGGACAGGGTATAGCTAACTATGGCTACACCTTC.

This clonotype was found many times. V is TRBV10-3 and J is TRBJ1-1; D uncertain. This CDR3 is 13 amino acids long. Germline V lookup: CDR1 ENHRY, CDR2 SYGVKD. The ends were cut back, 5 bases at V and 0 bases at J, with 7 bases in the middle. This CDR3 reads CAISPVVNTEAFF. CDR3 DNA: TGTGCCATCAGTCCCGTGGTGAACACTGAAGCTTTCTTT.

This sequence joins TRBV25-1 and TRBJ2-7; D is possibly TRBD2 (5 bases). The germline CDR1 and CDR2 sequences are MGHDK and SYGVNS. This CDR3 has 14 amino acids. Trimming took 1 base from V and 4 from J, leaving 11 bases between them. The CDR3 coding sequence is TGTGCCAGCAGTGAATCGACGGGGAGTTACGAGCAGTACTTC. Its translation is CASSESTGSYEQYF.

This clonotype has at least ten counts. J is TRBJ2-1 and V is TRBV18, with D uncertain. The CDR3 contains 11 residues. The V end was cut by 5 bases, the J end by 6 bases, with 5 bases between. Germline V CDR1 and CDR2: KGHSH, LQKENI. The chain's CDR3 is CASSEGNEQFF. CDR3 DNA sequence: TGTGCCAGCTCAGAAGGCAATGAGCAGTTCTTC.

V usage is TRBV6-2 or TRBV6-3 and J usage is TRBJ2-3; D possibly uses TRBD1 or TRBD2 (5 bases each). CDR3 length: 14 amino acids. V was clipped by 8 bases and J by 1 base, with 13 bases between them. Germline CDR1 MNHEY, CDR2 SVGEGT. CDR3 region: CASRGRGRTDTQYF. The CDR3 DNA reads TGTGCCAGCCGGGGCCGGGGCCGCACAGATACGCAGTATTTT.

This clonotype was seen repeatedly, ten times or more. The CDR3 DNA follows: TGTGCCAGCAGTGACGTGGGAACAATCACAGATACGCAGTATTTT. As protein: CASSDVGTITDTQYF. The chain joins TRBV2 to TRBJ2-3; D not resolved. V shed 3 bases and J shed 2 bases, with 12 bases lying between them. This CDR3 contains 15 residues. Looked up from germline, CDR1 is SNHLY and CDR2 is FYNNEI.

The chain is built from TRBV5-4 and TRBJ2-1, with 12 bases identical to TRBD2. Germline-derived CDR1 and CDR2 are SGHNT and YYREEE (reference sequence). This CDR3 has 16 amino acids. V gave up 4 bases and J gave up 7 bases; unmatched junction bases: 9. As DNA, the CDR3 is TGTGCCAGCAGCCCGCGACTAGCGGGGGAAGGGAATGAGCAGTTCTTC. Residues: CASSPRLAGEGNEQFF.